The sequence of this T cell receptor (beta chain) was determined in a study of cytomegalovirus exposure and HLA in healthy donors (dated by TCRdb to about 2017). The study in broad terms: According to an earlier analysis of around 600 of the donors, about 180 million T cells yielded some 120 million unique TCR beta sequences and around 300 Gb of sequence data. An early release that covered 500 to 800 HLA-typed donors contained approximately 300 gigabases of sequencing data and 75 million to 100 million unique TCR sequences. Among the roughly 400 genotyped donors, approximately 81% belonged to the genetic ancestry cluster associated with self-reported Caucasian donors. The study aimed to test whether signatures of past pathogen exposure could be identified by cataloging public T cell receptors. The study profiled the T cell repertoires of hundreds of subjects by immunosequencing and related them to cytomegalovirus serostatus. A separate validation cohort of 100 to 150 different subjects was used in addition to the 666-subject first cohort. High-throughput TCR immunosequencing, statistical association of individual TCRs with disease status, and machine learning were combined to predict cytomegalovirus infection status. To study patterns of TCR occurrence, a later analysis re-analyzed previously published TCR beta repertoires from 500 to 850 donors and added high-resolution HLA genotyping. Rather than using new phenotypic data, the later analysis identified candidate immune exposures from TCR beta sequences and from how often those sequences occurred across donors. An earlier analysis of 500 to 650 of the donors applied high-throughput TCR beta sequencing to assess whether each TCR beta V gene segment acted as functional or pseudogenic. Donor age, sex, ethnicity and CMV serostatus were compiled together with the repertoire data. Genome-wide SNP genotypes for about 65% of the 666 donors were used in a later genetic analysis, which treated that subset as a discovery cohort. Every repertoire in the discovery cohort had been generated on one and the same sequencing platform. Class I and class II HLA loci were covered by the typing at four-digit resolution. Typing coverage differed by locus: A, B, C, DRB1 and DQB1 were typed in about 620-640 donors, DQA1 in roughly 510, DPA1 in 600 to 610, and DPB1 in roughly 470. Roughly five DR-DQ haplotypes were treated as single units for association and clustering because of strong linkage in the cohort. Across some 400 genotyped donors of the cohort, an average of approximately 240,000 unique TCR beta nucleotide sequences per donor were sequenced, and approximately 19% of those sequences were non-productive. Study-wide findings and limitations: In an earlier analysis of approximately 600 of the donors, most TCR beta V segments were observed in productive rearrangements about 90% or about 30% of the time, broadly matching IMGT annotations. An association between a missense DCLRE1C variant and V-gene and J-gene trimming of TCR beta chains was found in a later genetic analysis and replicated in an independent cohort. A further reported finding was that TCR beta sequences accurately predicted the HLA-A and HLA-B alleles for most subjects in the first cohort. At a false discovery rate of 0.05, a later analysis linked roughly 17,000 TCR beta sequences to specific HLA alleles. Seventeen rarely observed V segments, including chromosome 9 orphons, were excluded from the earlier analysis of about 600 of the donors because counts were too low. Sequencing depth was assumed to be roughly uniform across donors in the presence/absence analyses, though that assumption may not hold. In a later analysis, most CMV-associated TCR beta chains were found to appear HLA-restricted, with HLA associations seemingly driven largely by CMV exposure. Because some donors lacked HLA typing at each locus, the association tests relied only on the typed subset. A later analysis found that HLA-associated TCR beta chains were more clonally expanded and had lower generation probabilities than equally common non-associated chains. The study gave a list of under 200 TCR beta chains associated with cytomegalovirus. In vitro tests confirmed that three of the cytomegalovirus-associated TCR beta chains recognize cytomegalovirus antigens. Some IMGT-functional V segments, including TRBV6-2 and TRBV6-3, could not be told apart with the 87-base-pair reads, so those segments were excluded. Several of the top co-occurrence clusters appeared to be linked to parvovirus B19, influenza, CMV and Epstein-Barr virus, according to a later analysis. A group of highly shared sequence variants was considered likely to be a technical artifact of the sequencing pipeline. The only immune exposure information available for the cohort was CMV serostatus. In both the original and validation cohorts, the classifier was reported to diagnose cytomegalovirus status with high specificity and sensitivity. Assigning TCR associations to individual alleles was difficult when HLA alleles, especially DR and DQ, strongly co-occurred. The authors suggested that the approach could potentially be generalized to other disease states and immunological phenotypes. The cohort was sequenced for TCR beta chains only, and without alpha or paired-chain data the features that could be detected were limited. According to a later genetic analysis, donors in an Asian-associated ancestry cluster had fewer N-insertions in productive TCRs than the approximately 700-donor mean. Linkage disequilibrium might explain the correlated functional status among segregating V segments, but an unknown experimental factor could not be excluded. According to a later analysis, TCR association rates differed among HLA loci, with DRB1 alleles showing the most associated TCRs and HLA-C alleles showing the fewest. Most TCR sequences were seen in very few donors, while some public TCRs were found in many individuals.

Note on this clone: The target of this receptor is not known. Per-nucleotide qualities are absent, and no much larger clonotype sits a single base away.

Reading the germline V gene gives CDR1 SGDLS and CDR2 YYNGEE. The CDR3 runs 13 amino acids, cysteine and phenylalanine included. Only the CDR3 part of the read is kept: 39 bases, read in frame from the first base. At the junction V is shortened by 0 bases and J by 6 bases, with 8 bases in between. The cohort comprised 550 to 700 healthy bone marrow donors. Cohort members were all nominally healthy when sampled, although unrecorded immune exposures were likely present. Of the roughly 620 cohort members, almost 300 had positive CMV serostatus and roughly 350 had negative CMV serostatus, and CMV serostatus was not recorded for the donor. A peripheral blood sample was collected from each donor, and TCR beta sequencing was performed on peripheral blood mononuclear cells. Genomic DNA was extracted from the blood cell samples with the Qiagen DNeasy Blood Extraction Kit. Libraries were prepared through the immunoSEQ multiplex PCR assay. The multiplex PCR relied on a mix of 60 forward primers for TCR Vbeta segments and 13 reverse primers for TCR Jbeta segments. A multiplex PCR assay on genomic DNA amplified the CDR3 region of rearranged TCR beta genes. The Illumina HiSeq System was used to sequence the amplified TCR beta libraries as 87-base-pair reads. In the original analysis: Across the 670 or so repertoires, a later analysis counted some 80 million unique TCR beta chains, around 11 million of which were shared by at least two donors. To remove PCR and sequencing errors, raw reads were error-corrected and collapsed into unique sequences using a nearest-neighbor algorithm that merged closely related sequences. V, D and J gene segments were assigned by aligning CDR3 sequences to IMGT reference sequences. For a sequence to be retained, at least a six-nucleotide match to both a V gene segment and a J gene segment was required. Rearrangements were classified as productive when the CDR3 lacked stop codons and remained in frame with V and J, and all other rearrangements were classified as non-productive. CDR3 was defined according to IMGT convention as the region running from the second conserved V-encoded cysteine to the conserved J-encoded phenylalanine. Sequences without an unambiguous match to a single V gene segment were excluded from the earlier analysis of approximately 560 of the donors. In an earlier analysis of approximately 610 of the donors, V segments were called functional above 56.7% productive rearrangements and were called segregating when the between-donor standard deviation exceeded 5%. A statistical classification framework was built to diagnose cytomegalovirus status from the catalog of TCR beta chain sequences. V and J gene assignment, in a later analysis, came from comparing TCR nucleotide sequences with IMGT/GENE-DB human TR gene sequences. In a later analysis, CDR3 sequences and most-parsimonious VDJ recombination scenarios were assigned using the TCRdist pipeline. In a later analysis, each TCR beta chain was defined by its CDR3 amino acid sequence together with its V-gene family, and reads without a unique V-gene family were excluded. In a later analysis, nearly 600 highly shared, low-generation-probability nucleotide sequences were removed to address suspected cross-contamination and a sequencing artifact. In a later analysis, a clonal expansion index was calculated for each public chain from normalized within-repertoire ranks of inferred template counts. A later analysis computed generation probabilities with a VDJ recombination model fitted to out-of-frame rearrangements, and checked the results against IGoR. In a later analysis, TCR-TCR, TCR-HLA and TCR-CMV co-occurrence was scored with hypergeometric tests, and a repertoire-size bias correction was applied to TCR pairs. To estimate false discovery rates, a later analysis permuted the HLA or CMV assignments 20 times. In a later analysis, co-occurring TCRs were grouped with DBSCAN, and TCRdist sequence similarity was added when clustering was performed within HLA-allele-positive subsets. For co-occurrence clustering, repertoires with fewer than 30,000 or more than 120,000 public chains were excluded, along with about five repertoires with anomalous nucleotide sharing. The table was pulled from immuneACCESS by TCRdb, which kept in-frame rearrangements only. Such tables lose some clones; where checked, under half of the loss comes from unresolved V genes, and the rest has no known cause. That table supplies the V and J calls and clone size; D and trimming were determined from the DNA. Across this sample there are about 230,000 clones, with around 85% seen only once. 1% to 1.5% of the sample comes from the top ten.

The specimen sequenced was PBMCs. This TCR was recovered from a human donor in good health. The chain is made from TRBV9 and TRBJ2-3; no D gene call is confident. The sequenced DNA is TGTGCCAGCAGCGTAGACCCCCAGGATACGCAGTATTTT. It encodes CASSVDPQDTQYF.